This TCR beta chain was observed in a study of response to subunit inactivated influenza vaccine. Overall study results and limits: Each seasonal influenza vaccination, the authors suggested, recruits few new T cells.

The CDR3 spans 15 residues. Per germline, CDR1 SGDLS and CDR2 YYNGEE. With 0 bases removed from V and 4 bases from J, the gap between germline ends came to 12 bases. About this clonotype: Its antigen is not known.

TCRdb ran MiXCR on the RT-PCR reads and lists one entry per CDR3 protein. The sample yields hundreds of thousands of distinct CDR3 sequences, around 16% seen once. This specimen consisted of PBMCs from blood, obtained roughly 12 days after vaccination. The chain couples TRBV9 to TRBJ2-3; D gene unclear. The receptor was derived from a man aged 50 to 60 who received an inactivated influenza vaccine. The chain's CDR3 is CASSVGSTQSDTQYF. CDR3 DNA sequence: TGTGCCAGCAGCGTAGGAAGTACACAGTCAGATACGCAGTATTTT. Full variable domain (remainder filled in from reference TRBV9 and TRBJ2-3): DSGVTQTPKHLITATGQRVTLRCSPRSGDLSVYWYQQSLDQGLQFLIQYYNGEERAKGNILERFSAQQFPDLHSELNLSSLELGDSALYFCASSVGSTQSDTQYFGPGTRLTVL.